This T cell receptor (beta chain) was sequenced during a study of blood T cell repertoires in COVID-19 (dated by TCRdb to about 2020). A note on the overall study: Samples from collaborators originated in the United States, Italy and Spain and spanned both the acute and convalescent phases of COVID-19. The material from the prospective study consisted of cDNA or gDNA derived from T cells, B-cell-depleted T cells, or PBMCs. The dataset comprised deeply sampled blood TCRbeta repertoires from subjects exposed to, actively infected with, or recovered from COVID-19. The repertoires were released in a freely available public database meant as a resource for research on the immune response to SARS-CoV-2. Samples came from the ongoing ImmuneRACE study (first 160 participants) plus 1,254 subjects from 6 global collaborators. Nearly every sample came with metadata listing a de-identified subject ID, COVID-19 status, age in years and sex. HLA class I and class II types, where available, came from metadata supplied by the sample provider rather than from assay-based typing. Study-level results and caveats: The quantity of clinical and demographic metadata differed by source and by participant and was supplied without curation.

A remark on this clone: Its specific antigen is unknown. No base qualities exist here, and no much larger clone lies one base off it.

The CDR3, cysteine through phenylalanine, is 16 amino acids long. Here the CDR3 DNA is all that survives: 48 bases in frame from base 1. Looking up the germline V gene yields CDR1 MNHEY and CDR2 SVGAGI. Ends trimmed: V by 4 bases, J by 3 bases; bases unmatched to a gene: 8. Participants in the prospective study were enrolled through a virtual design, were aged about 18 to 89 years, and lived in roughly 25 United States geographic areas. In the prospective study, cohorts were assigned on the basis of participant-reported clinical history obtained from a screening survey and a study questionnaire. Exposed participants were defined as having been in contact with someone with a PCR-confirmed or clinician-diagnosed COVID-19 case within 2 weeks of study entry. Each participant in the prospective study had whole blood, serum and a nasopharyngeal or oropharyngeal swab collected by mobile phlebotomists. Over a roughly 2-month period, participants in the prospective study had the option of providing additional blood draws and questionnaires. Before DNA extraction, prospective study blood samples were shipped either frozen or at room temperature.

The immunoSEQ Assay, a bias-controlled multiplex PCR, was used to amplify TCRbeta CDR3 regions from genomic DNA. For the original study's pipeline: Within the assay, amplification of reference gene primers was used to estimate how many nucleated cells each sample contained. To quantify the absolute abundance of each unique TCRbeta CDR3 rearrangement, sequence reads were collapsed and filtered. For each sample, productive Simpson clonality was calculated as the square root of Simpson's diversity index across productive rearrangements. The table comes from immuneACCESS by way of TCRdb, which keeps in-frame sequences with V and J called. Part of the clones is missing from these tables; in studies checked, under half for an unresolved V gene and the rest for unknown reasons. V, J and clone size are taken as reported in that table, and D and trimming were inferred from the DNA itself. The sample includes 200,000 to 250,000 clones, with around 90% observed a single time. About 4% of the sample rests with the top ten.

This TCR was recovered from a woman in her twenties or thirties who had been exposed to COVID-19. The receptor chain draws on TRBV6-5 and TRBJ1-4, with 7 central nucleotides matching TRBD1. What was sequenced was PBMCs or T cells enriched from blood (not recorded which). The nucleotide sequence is TGTGCCAGCAGTTCCGGGACAGCCGAACCTAATGAAAAACTGTTTTTT. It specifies CASSSGTAEPNEKLFF.